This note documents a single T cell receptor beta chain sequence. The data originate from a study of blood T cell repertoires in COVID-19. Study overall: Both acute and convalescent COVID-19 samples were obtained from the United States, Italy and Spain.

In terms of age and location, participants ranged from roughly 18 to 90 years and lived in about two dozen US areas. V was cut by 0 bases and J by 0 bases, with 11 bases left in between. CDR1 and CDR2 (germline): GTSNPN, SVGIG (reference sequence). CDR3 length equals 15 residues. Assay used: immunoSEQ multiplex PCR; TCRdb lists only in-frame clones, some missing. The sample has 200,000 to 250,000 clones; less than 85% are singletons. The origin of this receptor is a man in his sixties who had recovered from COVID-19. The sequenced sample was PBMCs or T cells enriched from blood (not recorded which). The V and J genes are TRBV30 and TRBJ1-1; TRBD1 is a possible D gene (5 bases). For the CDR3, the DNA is TGTGCCTGGAGTGTAACCCGACAGCTGAACACTGAAGCTTTCTTT. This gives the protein CAWSVTRQLNTEAFF. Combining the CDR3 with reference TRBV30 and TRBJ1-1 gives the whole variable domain SQTIHQWPATLVQPVGSPLSLECTVEGTSNPNLYWYRQAAGRGLQLLFYSVGIGQISSEVPQNLSASRPQDRQFILSSKKLLLSDSGFYLCAWSVTRQLNTEAFFGQGTRLTVV.